The present entry profiles one TCR beta chain with its context. Repertoires were generated with immunoSEQ multiplex PCR, while TCRdb's copy carries only in-frame clones and drops some. Among around 190,000 clones, about 88% were seen once, and the ten largest hold under 30%. This entry is derived from a study of blood T cell repertoires in COVID-19. The V end was cut by 4 bases, the J end by 5 bases, with 12 bases between. The germline gives CDR1 MNHEY, CDR2 SVGEGT. CDR3 length: 14 amino acids. V gene TRBV6-2 or TRBV6-3 combines with J gene TRBJ1-5, with D perhaps TRBD1 (6 bases). The sequenced material came from PBMCs or T cells enriched from blood (not recorded which). The TCR sequence derives from a woman aged 35 to 49 in a cohort exposed to, infected with or recovered from COVID-19 (not recorded which). CDR3 amino acids: CASSLGRGDQPQHF. The CDR3 DNA sequence: TGTGCCAGCAGTTTGGGCAGGGGCGATCAGCCCCAGCATTTT.